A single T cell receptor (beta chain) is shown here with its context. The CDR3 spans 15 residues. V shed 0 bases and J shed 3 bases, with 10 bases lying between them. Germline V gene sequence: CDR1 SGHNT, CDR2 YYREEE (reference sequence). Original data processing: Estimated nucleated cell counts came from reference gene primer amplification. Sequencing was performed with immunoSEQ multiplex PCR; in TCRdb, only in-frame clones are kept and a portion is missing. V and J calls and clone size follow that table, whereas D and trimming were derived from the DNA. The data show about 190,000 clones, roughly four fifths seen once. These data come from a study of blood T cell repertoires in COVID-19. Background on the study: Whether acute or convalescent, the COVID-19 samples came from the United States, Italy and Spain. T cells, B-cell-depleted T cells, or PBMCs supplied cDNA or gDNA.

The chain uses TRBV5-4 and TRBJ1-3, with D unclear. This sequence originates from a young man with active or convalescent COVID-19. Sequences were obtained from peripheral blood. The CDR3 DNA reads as TGTGCCAGCAGCTTGGCCTCGGGAGGTGGAAACACCATATATTTT. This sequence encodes CASSLASGGGNTIYF.